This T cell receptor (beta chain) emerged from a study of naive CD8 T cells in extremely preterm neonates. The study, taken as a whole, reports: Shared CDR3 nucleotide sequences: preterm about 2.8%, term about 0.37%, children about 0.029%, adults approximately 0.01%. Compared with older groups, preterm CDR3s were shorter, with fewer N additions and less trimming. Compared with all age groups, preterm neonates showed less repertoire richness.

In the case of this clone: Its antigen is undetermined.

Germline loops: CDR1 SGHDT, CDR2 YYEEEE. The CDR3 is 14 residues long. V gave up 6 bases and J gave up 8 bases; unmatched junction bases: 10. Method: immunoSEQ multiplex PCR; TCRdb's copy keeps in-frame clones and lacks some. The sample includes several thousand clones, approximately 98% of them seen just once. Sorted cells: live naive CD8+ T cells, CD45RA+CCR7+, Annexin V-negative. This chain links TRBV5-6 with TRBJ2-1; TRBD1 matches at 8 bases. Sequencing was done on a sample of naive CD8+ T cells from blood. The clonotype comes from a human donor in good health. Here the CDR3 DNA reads TGTGCCAGCATCCCACAGGGGGACGTAGATGAGCAGTTCTTC. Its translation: CASIPQGDVDEQFF.